This T cell receptor (beta chain) was observed in a study of response to subunit inactivated influenza vaccine. Remarks on this clonotype: What it binds is not known.

Findings and limits, study-wide: Authors suggested few new T cells are recruited by each seasonal influenza vaccination.

This CDR3 region has 16 residues. Germline CDR1 SGHRS, CDR2 YFSETQ. Trimming cost V 0 bases and J 2 bases; bases outside gene matches: 6. TCRdb re-called the RT-PCR reads with MiXCR, one entry per CDR3 protein. Altogether approximately 520,000 distinct CDR3 sequences are present, roughly 25% being singletons, with the ten largest covering under 2.5%. The chain carries TRBV5-1 and TRBJ2-5; 8 bases are a match to TRBD2. This TCR came from a man in his fifties or sixties who received an inactivated influenza vaccine. The sequences come from CD4+ T cells sorted from PBMCs, collected around 5 days after vaccination. The CDR3 nucleotides are TGCGCCAGCAGCTTGGGGGCGGGGGGACCTCAAGAGACCCAGTACTTC. Its protein is CASSLGAGGPQETQYF.